The 17 T cell receptor beta chains in this list originate from one sample, sequenced in a study of low-dose radiotherapy and immunotherapy resistance in tumors. Time point reported: after trial treatment. The treatment denotes: LDRT plus nivolumab, ipilimumab, low-dose cyclophosphamide and aspirin (RACIN trial). Priming of first-strand cDNA relied on TRAV- and TRBV-specific primers (covering alpha and beta chains). Using a constant-region primer together with a V-primer adapter, TCRs were subjected to 15 to 20 PCR cycles of amplification. TCRdb re-analysed the reads in MiXCR, keeping a single row per CDR3 protein. The sample carries nearly 60,000 distinct CDR3 sequences, 20% to 25% recorded once. The material was PBMCs, obtained after low-dose radiotherapy plus immunotherapy. The receptor source for this set is a male donor with prostate cancer.

This clonotype has at least ten counts. The CDR3 here is CASSLMRVRGRPNYGYTF. CDR3 in DNA: TGTGCCAGCAGCTTGATGCGGGTCCGGGGGCGGCCTAACTATGGCTACACCTTC. The chain is built from TRBV5-6 and TRBJ1-2; TRBD1 is a possible D gene (6 bases). The CDR3 is 18 residues long. CDR1 SGHDT and CDR2 YYEEEE come from the germline V gene. V was shortened by 1 base and J by 0 bases, with 19 bases between the two germline ends.

In this sample, this clonotype turned up many times. The rearrangement uses TRBV6-2 or TRBV6-3 and TRBJ2-7, with D hard to call. Germline V gives CDR1 MNHEY, CDR2 SVGEGT. Trimming took 2 bases from V and 3 from J, leaving 11 bases between them. The CDR3 runs 14 residues. This chain's CDR3 is CASSYLGENYEQYF. The CDR3 DNA is TGTGCCAGCAGTTACCTTGGAGAAAACTACGAGCAGTACTTC.

This clonotype was counted ten times or more. The J gene is TRBJ2-1, the V gene TRBV18, with 9 bases matching TRBD1. Germline trimming cut 4 bases from V and 8 bases from J; bases unmatched to any gene: 6. The CDR3 length is 14 residues. Germline assignment: CDR1 KGHSH and CDR2 LQKENI. CDR3 bases: TGTGCCAGCTCACGAACAGGGGGCCGGGATGAGCAGTTCTTC. This sequence encodes CASSRTGGRDEQFF.

This clonotype was picked up a small number of times. V is TRBV9 and J is TRBJ2-5, with 10 bases that match TRBD1. The V segment lost 2 bases and the J segment 5 bases; nucleotides outside the gene matches: 24. From germline, CDR1 is SGDLS and CDR2 YYNGEE. This CDR3 contains 21 residues. CDR3 in amino acids: CASSVGPPNAGTGARGETQYF. The CDR3 DNA is TGTGCCAGCAGCGTGGGCCCGCCGAACGCCGGGACAGGGGCCCGCGGGGAGACCCAGTACTTC.

This clonotype showed up just a few times. Only one base separates this from a far larger clonotype, so it likely reflects a read error. The rearrangement links TRBV5-3 to TRBJ2-1; D unresolved. TRBV5-3 is classed as an ORF, of uncertain function. V shed 8 bases and J shed 10 bases, with 13 bases lying between them. The CDR3 has 11 residues. DNA of the CDR3: TGTGCCAGCAGTTCCTCCTACGAGCAGTTCTTC. It codes for CASSSSYEQFF.

Comments on this clonotype: This may arise from a read error, as a much more abundant clone is one base away. The gene calls are TRBV19 and TRBJ2-4; D not resolved. Germline V gene sequence: CDR1 LNHDA, CDR2 SQIVND (reference sequence). The V end lost 4 bases, the J end lost 13 bases, and 14 bases lay between the germline ends. This CDR3 has 12 residues. CDR3 in DNA: TGTGCCAGTAGTACGACGTACAATGAGCAGTACTTC. Amino acid sequence: CASSTTYNEQYF.

The rearrangement uses TRBV14 and TRBJ2-3; D unclear. The CDR3 loop spans 15 amino acids. Germline CDR1 is SGHDN and CDR2 is FVKESK. The V end lost 1 base, the J end lost 2 bases, and 10 bases lay between the germline ends. CDR3 sequence reads: CASSQARTPTDTQYF. Written as DNA, the CDR3 is TGTGCCAGCAGCCAAGCCCGGACGCCCACAGATACGCAGTATTTT.

This clonotype was seen many times. The chain uses TRBV29-1 and TRBJ2-7; 10 bases line up with TRBD1. The CDR3 has 16 residues. The J segment lost 7 bases and the V segment lost 5 bases, leaving 17 bases of the junction unmatched. CDR1 SQVTM and CDR2 ANQGSEA come from the germline V gene. The CDR3 DNA reads as TGCAGCGTTCCTCTATCTGGGACAGGGGTATACGGGGAGCAGTACTTC. It codes for CSVPLSGTGVYGEQYF.

On this clonotype itself: A read error is likely here: a far larger clone is one base away. This sequence joins TRBV10-3 and TRBJ2-1, with no clear D. The CDR3 is made up of 13 amino acids. Germline CDR1 is ENHRY and CDR2 is SYGVKD. The ends were cut back, 2 bases at V and 10 bases at J, with 12 bases in the middle. The CDR3 loop is CAISENTAREQFF. In DNA, the CDR3 is TGTGCCATCAGTGAGAACACGGCACGCGAGCAGTTCTTC.

In its sample, this clonotype was seen many times. The chain is built from TRBV28 and TRBJ2-1; TRBD2 might be the D (5 bases). Trimming stripped 5 bases from V and 4 bases from J, with 18 bases between. From germline, CDR1 is MDHEN and CDR2 SYDVKM. This CDR3 spans 16 amino acids. The CDR3: CASSPLRDLRYNEQFF. CDR3 bases: TGTGCCAGCAGTCCGCTCCGGGATCTGCGATACAATGAGCAGTTCTTC.

There are many counts of this clonotype. J is TRBJ1-4 and V is TRBV4-3; the D is unclear. Germline lookup yields CDR1 LGHNA and CDR2 YSLEER. CDR3 length: 14 residues. The V gene lost 0 bases and the J gene lost 5 bases, with 7 bases spanning the gap. CDR3 bases: TGCGCCAGCAGCCAAGAAGCAGTAAATGAAAAACTGTTTTTT. Its protein product is CASSQEAVNEKLFF.

The chain couples TRBV5-4 to TRBJ1-2; D is uncertain. Trimming shortened V by 0 bases and J by 3 bases, and 9 bases separated the two germline ends. Germline CDR1 and CDR2: SGHNT and YYREEE (reference sequence). The CDR3 covers 14 residues. CDR3 coding DNA: TGTGCCAGCAGCTTGGTTCTATCTGACTATGGCTACACCTTC. Translated, it gives CASSLVLSDYGYTF.

V gene TRBV4-3 combines with J gene TRBJ1-2; D unresolved. The CDR3 totals 13 residues. Germline CDR1 is LGHNA and CDR2 is YSLEER. The V end was cut by 3 bases, the J end by 6 bases, with 11 bases between. The CDR3 loop reads CASSHRAGDGYTF. The CDR3 region has the DNA TGCGCCAGCAGCCATCGGGCAGGCGATGGCTACACCTTC.

This clonotype was counted many times. The V and J genes are TRBV19 and TRBJ2-1, with a weak D call TRBD1 (6 bases). CDR1 and CDR2 from the germline V gene are LNHDA and SQIVND (reference sequence). CDR3 length: 16 amino acids. Deletions cut 3 bases from V and 0 bases from J, with 12 bases between. The CDR3 DNA reads as TGTGCCAGTAGTATCGAGGGACAAGTCTCCTACAATGAGCAGTTCTTC. Protein: CASSIEGQVSYNEQFF.

At least ten counts were recorded for this clonotype. The V and J genes are TRBV7-9 and TRBJ2-5, with TRBD2 as a possible D gene (7 bases). Per the germline V gene, CDR1 is SEHNR and CDR2 is FQNEAQ (reference sequence). V lost 2 bases and J 2 bases, leaving 24 bases between the germline ends. There are 19 residues in the CDR3. The CDR3 loop reads CASSLRGGIAGASQETQYF. DNA of the CDR3: TGTGCCAGCAGCTTAAGAGGGGGGATAGCGGGCGCCTCACAAGAGACCCAGTACTTC.

This clonotype was recorded many times. The chain's CDR3 is CASSLSDGRAGSYNEQFF. The CDR3 DNA follows: TGTGCCAGCAGTTTATCTGACGGGAGGGCGGGCTCCTACAATGAGCAGTTCTTC. The chain carries TRBV28 and TRBJ2-1, with 8 bases that match TRBD2. The CDR3 length is 18 residues. Trimming took 1 base from V and 0 from J; bases not matched to a gene: 8. Germline V gene lookup returns CDR1 MDHEN and CDR2 SYDVKM.

The table lists this clonotype with many counts. The V and J genes are TRBV18 and TRBJ1-4, with D unresolved. This CDR3 is 15 amino acids long. The V and J ends lost 0 bases and 6 bases respectively, with 11 bases between them. CDR1 is KGHSH, CDR2 LQKENI, per germline. The CDR3 DNA follows: TGTGCCAGCTCACCACCATCTACCGGGCATGAAAAACTGTTTTTT. It specifies CASSPPSTGHEKLFF.